The sequence of this T cell receptor beta chain was determined in a study of T cell repertoires in cytomegalovirus infection. Study information: Public TCR beta signatures were indicative of both CMV infection and a matching HLA type.

Of note for this clonotype: Its antigen is unknown. An end of the junction differs from the germline gene, which may be a read error.

TCRdb re-called the reads through MiXCR, storing one row per CDR3 protein. The sample lists about 46,000 distinct CDR3 sequences, approximately 22% occurring once. Findings of the study overall: There were HLA-C-restricted CMV-specific TCR beta clonotypes dominating the ex vivo response.

The CDR3 length is 15 residues. CDR1 and CDR2 (germline): SEHNR, FQNEAQ (reference sequence). The receptor was isolated from a human donor in good health (CMV status not recorded). Some clones in this sample may be carry-over from other donors' samples. The sample taken for sequencing was PBMCs, sequenced either directly or after in vitro stimulation (not recorded which). This chain links TRBV7-9 with TRBJ2-2, with TRBD2 matching over 11 bases. CDR3 nucleotide sequence: TGTGCCAGCAGCTCCCTTAGCGGGGGGGCCGGGGTGCGGGTTTTT. Protein product: CASSSLSGGAGVRVF.